Listed below are T cell receptor beta chains from one sample, sequenced in a study of CD4 T cells in relation to SARS-CoV-2 and coronaviruses. Their cognate antigens are unknown. Sequenced by immunoSEQ multiplex PCR; TCRdb stores in-frame clones only, minus some. Seen here are tens of thousands of clones, roughly 70% observed once, and the top ten hold 10% to 15%. The sample was CD4+ T cells from PBMCs, cultured in vitro. The receptors stem from a human donor in good health. The CDR3 runs from the conserved cysteine through the conserved F or W. Fields, in order: D gene, clone size, J gene, V gene, CDR3 protein, CDR3 DNA. D genes are given only for firm matches. Not all rows give a size; the values are once, few, many and, for expanded clones, a class.

- | - | TRBJ1-4 | TRBV20-1 | CSGAEHEKLFF | TGCAGTGGGGCAGAGCATGAAAAACTGTTTTTT
- | - | TRBJ2-5 | TRBV11-3 | CASSFGSGETQYF | TGTGCCAGCAGCTTTGGGTCGGGGGAGACCCAGTACTTC
TRBD2 | - | TRBJ2-4 | TRBV7-8 | CASSETSGRSKNIQYF | TGTGCCAGCAGCGAGACTAGCGGGAGGTCCAAAAACATTCAGTACTTC
- | - | TRBJ1-2 | TRBV18 | CASSPSRDGNGYTF | TGTGCCAGCTCACCGTCCCGGGACGGGAATGGCTACACCTTC
TRBD1 | - | TRBJ1-2 | TRBV3-1/TRBV3-2 | CASSQAGQRGYGYTF | TGTGCCAGCAGCCAAGCGGGACAGCGGGGCTATGGCTACACCTTC
- | - | TRBJ1-6 | TRBV6-5 | CASSYSSGKNSPLHF | TGTGCCAGCAGTTACTCTTCTGGGAAGAATTCACCCCTCCACTTT
- | - | TRBJ2-5 | TRBV21-1 | CASSKEGVRPPQYF | TGTGCCAGCAGCAAAGAGGGGGTTCGCCCCCCCCAGTACTTC
TRBD1 | - | TRBJ2-1 | TRBV7-2 | CASSLGDRVNEQFF | TGTGCCAGCAGCTTGGGAGACAGGGTCAATGAGCAGTTCTTC
- | - | TRBJ1-6 | TRBV7-8 | CASSLMVGNSPLHF | TGTGCCAGCAGCTTAATGGTTGGGAATTCACCCCTCCACTTT
- | once | TRBJ2-7 | TRBV10-3 | CAIRAGPSYEQYF | TGTGCCATCAGAGCGGGCCCCTCCTACGAGCAGTACTTC
- | - | TRBJ1-2 | TRBV7-9 | CASTETLGQDGYTF | TGTGCCAGCACCGAGACTCTTGGCCAGGACGGCTACACCTTC
TRBD1 | - | TRBJ2-7 | TRBV3-1/TRBV3-2 | CASSLGTVSYEQYF | TGTGCCAGCAGCTTGGGGACAGTCTCCTACGAGCAGTACTTC
TRBD1 | - | TRBJ1-1 | TRBV15 | CATSGDRGDRAFF | TGTGCCACCAGCGGCGACAGGGGGGATAGAGCTTTCTTT
- | - | TRBJ2-5 | TRBV18 | CASSATRGETQYF | TGTGCCAGCTCAGCAACCAGGGGTGAGACCCAGTACTTC
- | - | TRBJ1-2 | TRBV3-1/TRBV3-2 | CASSQIHLYRYGYTF | TGTGCCAGCAGCCAAATCCACCTATATCGCTATGGCTACACCTTC
- | - | TRBJ1-2 | TRBV3-1/TRBV3-2 | CASRAFEDRGYTF | TGTGCCAGCAGGGCCTTCGAGGACCGTGGCTACACCTTC
- | - | TRBJ1-1 | TRBV19 | CASSLNHQYLTEAFF | TGTGCCAGTAGCCTAAACCACCAATATCTCACTGAAGCTTTCTTT
- | - | TRBJ1-2 | TRBV7-9 | CASSFGNTGRSGYTF | TGTGCCAGCAGCTTTGGGAATACAGGGCGGAGTGGCTACACCTTC
- | - | TRBJ1-2 | TRBV5-1 | CASSLNPKRGVDYGYTF | TGCGCCAGCAGCTTGAACCCTAAGAGAGGCGTCGACTATGGCTACACCTTC
- | - | TRBJ2-7 | TRBV10-3 | CAISDQLGSTYEQYF | TGTGCCATCAGTGATCAACTAGGCTCAACCTACGAGCAGTACTTC
- | - | TRBJ2-4 | TRBV6-1 | CASSGWGADAKNIQYF | TGTGCCAGCAGTGGGTGGGGGGCAGACGCCAAAAACATTCAGTACTTC
- | - | TRBJ2-5 | TRBV7-2 | CASSSPNTETQYF | TGTGCCAGCAGCTCTCCCAATACAGAGACCCAGTACTTC
TRBD1 | - | TRBJ2-6 | TRBV2 | CASSEGQHSGANVLTF | TGTGCCAGCAGTGAGGGACAGCACTCTGGGGCCAACGTCCTGACTTTC
- | - | TRBJ1-1 | TRBV11-3 | CASSRDSTEAFF | TGTGCCAGCAGCCGAGACAGCACTGAAGCTTTCTTT
- | - | TRBJ2-1 | TRBV6-5 | CASSYISEQFF | TGTGCCAGCAGTTACATTTCTGAGCAGTTCTTC
TRBD1 | - | TRBJ2-5 | TRBV6-5 | CASSYGQGAYETQYF | TGTGCCAGCAGTTACGGACAGGGGGCGTATGAGACCCAGTACTTC
- | - | TRBJ2-5 | TRBV11-2 | CASSRDRQETQYF | TGTGCCAGCAGCAGAGACAGGCAAGAGACCCAGTACTTC
TRBD1 | - | TRBJ2-3 | TRBV5-1 | CASSSLFAQGPPDTQYF | TGCGCCAGCAGCTCGTTGTTCGCACAGGGGCCCCCGGATACGCAGTATTTT
TRBD1 | few | TRBJ2-1 | TRBV9 | CASSVLTGSYNEQFF | TGTGCCAGCAGCGTATTGACAGGGTCATACAATGAGCAGTTCTTC
- | few | TRBJ1-4 | TRBV21-1 | CASSKVQNGGDMSEKLFF | TGTGCCAGCAGCAAAGTTCAGAACGGGGGGGACATGAGTGAAAAACTGTTTTTT
- | - | TRBJ1-3 | TRBV12-3/TRBV12-4 | CASSSRGGNTIYF | TGTGCCAGCAGTTCGCGGGGGGGAAACACCATATATTTT
- | - | TRBJ1-1 | TRBV9 | CASSVGLMNTEAFF | TGTGCCAGCAGCGTAGGACTGATGAACACTGAAGCTTTCTTT
- | - | TRBJ1-1 | TRBV6-5 | CASSEAGTRTEAFF | TGTGCCAGCAGCGAGGCCGGGACTAGGACTGAAGCTTTCTTT
- | once | TRBJ1-2 | TRBV14 | CASSLAGTDYGYTF | TGTGCCAGCAGCCTAGCAGGGACCGACTATGGCTACACCTTC
- | - | TRBJ2-5 | TRBV10-3 | CAISGEQQETQYF | TGTGCCATCAGTGGAGAACAGCAAGAGACCCAGTACTTC
TRBD2 | - | TRBJ2-3 | TRBV5-1 | CASSDSGNTDTQYF | TGCGCCAGCAGTGATAGCGGGAATACAGATACGCAGTATTTT
- | - | TRBJ2-4 | TRBV20-1 | CSASRDTAKNIQYF | TGCAGTGCTAGTAGGGACACCGCCAAAAACATTCAGTACTTC
- | - | TRBJ1-3 | TRBV4-2 | CASSQESQKDSGNTIYF | TGTGCCAGCAGCCAAGAGAGTCAGAAAGACTCTGGAAACACCATATATTTT
TRBD1 | - | TRBJ1-1 | TRBV29-1 | CSVALRQGLSAFF | TGCAGCGTGGCCCTACGACAGGGTCTTTCAGCTTTCTTT
TRBD1 | - | TRBJ1-2 | TRBV6-2/TRBV6-3 | CASSSPPTGSGYGYTF | TGTGCCAGCAGTTCACCGCCGACAGGGTCAGGATATGGCTACACCTTC
- | - | TRBJ1-5 | TRBV7-2 | CASSLAGGGNQPQHF | TGTGCCAGCAGCTTAGCGGGGGGTGGCAATCAGCCCCAGCATTTT
- | - | TRBJ2-4 | TRBV19 | CASSSLQNIQYF | TGTGCCAGTAGCTCCCTCCAGAACATTCAGTACTTC
TRBD2 | - | TRBJ2-5 | TRBV18 | CASSPFDTSGTPGGSQYF | TGTGCCAGCTCACCATTTGATACTAGCGGGACCCCAGGCGGGTCCCAGTACTTC
TRBD2 | once | TRBJ2-3 | TRBV5-1 | CASSPGRGASGATDTQYF | TGCGCCAGCAGCCCGGGGCGGGGGGCTAGCGGGGCCACAGATACGCAGTATTTT
TRBD2 | - | TRBJ2-1 | TRBV6-2/TRBV6-3 | CASSFPAGDDNEQFF | TGTGCCAGCAGTTTCCCAGCGGGGGACGACAATGAGCAGTTCTTC
- | - | TRBJ1-6 | TRBV5-6 | CASSLEGPGSPLHF | TGTGCCAGCAGCTTGGAGGGTCCGGGGTCACCCCTCCACTTT
- | few | TRBJ2-5 | TRBV12-1 | CASSPGLSQETQYF | TGTGCCAGCAGCCCTGGACTGAGCCAAGAGACCCAGTACTTC
- | - | TRBJ2-1 | TRBV19 | CASSLRGEQFF | TGTGCCAGTAGTTTGCGCGGTGAGCAGTTCTTC
TRBD2 | few | TRBJ2-2 | TRBV2 | CASSVVAGKTGELFF | TGTGCCAGCAGTGTGGTAGCGGGAAAGACCGGGGAGCTGTTTTTT
TRBD1 | - | TRBJ1-4 | TRBV4-3 | CASSPTPGQGHQLFF | TGCGCCAGCAGCCCCACCCCGGGACAGGGACATCAACTGTTTTTT
- | - | TRBJ2-7 | TRBV6-5 | CASSYLAGMGLEQYF | TGTGCCAGCAGTTACTTGGCGGGAATGGGGCTCGAGCAGTACTTC
- | - | TRBJ2-1 | TRBV7-2 | CASWRRGTYEQFF | TGTGCCAGCTGGAGGCGGGGGACATATGAGCAGTTCTTC
- | - | TRBJ2-5 | TRBV4-1 | CASSPTELFGETQYF | TGCGCCAGCAGCCCCACCGAGCTTTTTGGCGAGACCCAGTACTTC
- | - | TRBJ2-7 | TRBV19 | CASSSGERGNFYEQYF | TGTGCCAGTAGTTCAGGGGAAAGGGGGAACTTCTACGAGCAGTACTTC
TRBD1 | - | TRBJ2-2 | TRBV6-2/TRBV6-3 | CASSPHRTGSGEGELFF | TGTGCCAGCAGTCCCCATCGGACAGGGTCAGGGGAAGGGGAGCTGTTTTTT
- | - | TRBJ1-5 | TRBV27 | CASSTQGGGNQPQHF | TGTGCCAGCAGTACCCAGGGAGGAGGCAATCAGCCCCAGCATTTT
TRBD2 | - | TRBJ2-7 | TRBV7-2 | CASSSTSGTYEQYF | TGTGCCAGCAGCTCGACTAGCGGAACCTACGAGCAGTACTTC
- | - | TRBJ1-2 | TRBV4-1 | CASSPLTGRVIYGYTF | TGCGCCAGCAGCCCTCTTACAGGGAGGGTTATCTATGGCTACACCTTC